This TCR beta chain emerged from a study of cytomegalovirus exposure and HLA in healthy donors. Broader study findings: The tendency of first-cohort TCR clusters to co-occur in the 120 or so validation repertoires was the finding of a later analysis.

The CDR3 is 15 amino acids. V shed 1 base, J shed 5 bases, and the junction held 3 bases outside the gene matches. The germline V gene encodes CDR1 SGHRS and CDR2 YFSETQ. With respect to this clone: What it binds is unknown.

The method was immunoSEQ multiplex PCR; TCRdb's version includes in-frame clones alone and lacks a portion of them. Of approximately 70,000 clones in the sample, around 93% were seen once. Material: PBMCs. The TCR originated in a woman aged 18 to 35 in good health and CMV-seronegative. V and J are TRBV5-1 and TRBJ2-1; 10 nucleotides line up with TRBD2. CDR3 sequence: CASSLLAGAHNEQFF. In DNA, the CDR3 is TGCGCCAGCAGCTTGCTAGCGGGGGCCCACAATGAGCAGTTCTTC.